The following is a TCR beta chain sequence with its context. No antigen is known for it. Base-call qualities are not available, and no considerably larger clone is one nucleotide away. This sample stems from a study of cytomegalovirus exposure and HLA in healthy donors (dated by TCRdb to about 2017). Regarding the complete study: An earlier analysis of roughly 500 of the donors reported 276 Gb of sequence data and 95 million to 130 million unique TCR beta sequences obtained from some 170 million T cells. Alongside the repertoire data, information on donor age, sex, ethnicity and CMV serostatus was compiled. An early release that covered about 600 HLA-typed donors contained approximately 300 gigabases of sequencing data and about 84 million unique TCR sequences. Every repertoire in the discovery cohort had been generated on one and the same sequencing platform. The number of donors typed differed by locus, with about 629-640 for A, B, C, DRB1 and DQB1, 522 for DQA1, approximately 580 for DPA1, and 472 for DPB1. The study used immunosequencing to profile the T cell repertoires of 666 subjects and linked those repertoires to cytomegalovirus serostatus. Of the roughly 420 genotyped donors, 75% to 85% were placed in the genetic ancestry cluster associated with self-reported Caucasian donors. Rather than using new phenotypic data, the later analysis identified candidate immune exposures from TCR beta sequences and from how often those sequences occurred across donors. Four to six DR-DQ haplotypes were handled as single units for association and clustering, since linkage in the cohort was strong. HLA typing covered class I and class II loci at four-digit resolution. The study aimed to test whether cataloging public T cell receptors could reveal signatures of past pathogen exposure. The study combined high-throughput TCR immunosequencing, statistical association of individual TCRs with disease status, and machine learning to predict cytomegalovirus infection status. A later genetic analysis took genome-wide SNP genotypes for about 55% of the roughly 700 donors and used that subset as a discovery cohort. Across some 400 genotyped donors of the cohort, an average of 235,054 unique TCR beta nucleotide sequences per donor were sequenced, and 15% to 20% of those sequences were non-productive. An earlier analysis of fewer than 700 of the donors applied high-throughput TCR beta sequencing to assess whether each TCR beta V gene segment acted as functional or pseudogenic. A later analysis re-analyzed previously published TCR beta repertoires from 660 or so donors and added high-resolution HLA genotyping to study TCR occurrence patterns. A separate validation cohort of roughly 110 different subjects was used in addition to the approximately 700-subject first cohort.

The germline ends are 7 bases apart after V is trimmed by 3 bases and J by 0 bases. The CDR3, cysteine through phenylalanine, is 14 amino acids long. Solely the CDR3 DNA is kept, with 42 bases framed from the first base. Per the germline V gene, LGHNA is the CDR1 and YSLEER is the CDR2. Overall study results and their limits: Linkage disequilibrium might explain the correlated functional status among segregating V segments, but an unknown experimental factor could not be ruled out. An association between a missense DCLRE1C variant and V-gene and J-gene trimming of TCR beta chains was found in a later genetic analysis and replicated in an independent cohort. When HLA alleles, especially DR and DQ, strongly co-occurred, TCR associations were difficult to assign to individual alleles. The classifier was reported to diagnose cytomegalovirus status with high specificity and sensitivity in both the original and validation cohorts. While some public TCRs were present in many individuals, most TCR sequences turned up only very rarely across donors. Most CMV-associated TCR beta chains appeared to be HLA-restricted in a later analysis, and the HLA associations seemed to be driven largely by CMV exposure. A later analysis associated around 16,000 TCR beta sequences with specific HLA alleles at a false discovery rate of 0.05. A later analysis found that TCR association rates varied across HLA loci, with DRB1 alleles showing the most associated TCRs and HLA-C alleles the fewest. According to a later analysis, parvovirus B19, influenza, CMV and Epstein-Barr virus appeared linked to several top co-occurrence clusters. In this cohort, only TCR beta chains were sequenced, and detectable features were limited by the absence of alpha or paired-chain data. The earlier analysis of fewer than 750 of the donors excluded 15 to 20 rarely observed V segments, including chromosome 9 orphons, because counts were too low. The 87-base-pair reads could not distinguish some IMGT-functional V segments, including TRBV6-2 and TRBV6-3, so those segments were excluded. A further reported finding was that TCR beta sequences accurately predicted the HLA-A and HLA-B alleles for most subjects in the first cohort. Broadly in line with IMGT annotations, most TCR beta V segments showed up in productive rearrangements about 90% or about 30% of the time in an earlier analysis of 587 of the donors. The study listed approximately 160 TCR beta chains as associated with cytomegalovirus. Presence/absence analyses assumed roughly uniform sequencing depth across donors, an assumption that may not hold. In a later analysis, HLA-associated TCR beta chains showed more clonal expansion and lower generation probabilities than non-associated chains that were equally common. According to a later genetic analysis, donors in an Asian-associated ancestry cluster had fewer N-insertions in productive TCRs than the approximately 630-donor mean. A group of highly shared sequence variants was considered likely to be a technical artifact of the sequencing pipeline. The only immune exposure information available for the cohort was CMV serostatus. HLA typing was unavailable for some donors at each locus, so association tests used only the typed subset. In vitro tests confirmed that a few of the cytomegalovirus-associated TCR beta chains recognize cytomegalovirus antigens. The authors suggested that the approach could potentially be extended to other disease states and immunological phenotypes.

The cohort comprised several hundred healthy bone marrow donors. At the time of sampling, every cohort member was nominally healthy, though immune exposures that went unrecorded were likely present. Of the approximately 670 cohort members, almost 300 had positive CMV serostatus and 350 to 450 had negative CMV serostatus, and CMV serostatus was not recorded for the donor. Every donor gave a peripheral blood sample, and the peripheral blood mononuclear cells from that sample were used for TCR beta sequencing. The Qiagen DNeasy Blood Extraction Kit was used to extract genomic DNA from the blood cell samples. The library was built by means of the immunoSEQ multiplex PCR assay. For the multiplex PCR, a mixture combining 60 forward primers for TCR Vbeta segments and 13 reverse primers for TCR Jbeta segments was used. The CDR3 region of rearranged TCR beta genes was amplified from genomic DNA by a multiplex PCR assay. Amplified TCR beta libraries were sequenced as 87-base-pair reads on the Illumina HiSeq System. The paper's data handling went like this. In a later analysis, some 80 million unique TCR beta chains were counted across the 500 to 850 repertoires, and approximately 11 million of these chains were shared by at least two donors. Raw reads were error-corrected and collapsed into unique sequences by a nearest-neighbor algorithm in which closely related sequences were merged to remove PCR and sequencing errors. Alignment of CDR3 sequences to IMGT reference sequences was used to assign V, D and J gene segments. For a sequence to be retained, at least a six-nucleotide match to both a V gene segment and a J gene segment was required. Rearrangements were classified as productive when the CDR3 lacked stop codons and remained in frame with V and J, and all other rearrangements were classified as non-productive. CDR3 was defined according to IMGT convention as the region running from the second conserved V-encoded cysteine to the conserved J-encoded phenylalanine. Sequences without an unambiguous match to a single V gene segment were excluded from the earlier analysis of about 600 of the donors. In an earlier analysis of around 600 of the donors, V segments were called functional above 56.7% productive rearrangements and were called segregating when the between-donor standard deviation exceeded 5%. A statistical classification framework was built to diagnose cytomegalovirus status from the catalog of TCR beta chain sequences. A later analysis assigned V and J genes by comparing TCR nucleotide sequences with IMGT/GENE-DB human TR gene sequences. The TCRdist pipeline was used in a later analysis to assign CDR3 sequences and most-parsimonious VDJ recombination scenarios. A later analysis defined each TCR beta chain by its CDR3 amino acid sequence plus V-gene family, and excluded reads lacking a unique V-gene family. As a way to deal with suspected cross-contamination and a sequencing artifact, a later analysis dropped 500 to 700 nucleotide sequences that were highly shared and had low generation probability. For each public chain, a later analysis derived a clonal expansion index from normalized ranks of inferred template counts within each repertoire. In a later analysis, generation probabilities were computed with a VDJ recombination model fitted to out-of-frame rearrangements, and the resulting probabilities were checked against IGoR. In a later analysis, hypergeometric tests were used to score TCR-TCR, TCR-HLA and TCR-CMV co-occurrence, with a repertoire-size bias correction applied to TCR pairs. To estimate false discovery rates, a later analysis permuted the HLA or CMV assignments 20 times. In a later analysis, co-occurring TCRs were grouped using DBSCAN, and TCRdist sequence similarity was added for clustering within HLA-allele-positive subsets. Repertoires with fewer than 30,000 or more than 120,000 public chains were left out of co-occurrence clustering, as were five repertoires with anomalous nucleotide sharing. Here the immuneACCESS table is served through TCRdb, limited to in-frame sequences with V and J called. Missing clones are a known gap in these copies; in checked studies unresolved V genes cover under half, and the rest lacks a known reason. V, J and clone size were drawn from that table, and D and trimming were deduced from the DNA. For this sample the table gives 54,000 or so clones, of which roughly 50% were detected only once. About 10% of the sample is in the top ten clones.

The sample consisted of PBMCs. The receptor chain draws on TRBV4-3 and TRBJ2-3; the D segment could be TRBD2, given 5 matching bases. The sequence was collected from a human donor in good health. The CDR3 region has the sequence CASSHRTSTDTQYF. The sequenced DNA: TGCGCCAGCAGCCATAGGACTAGCACAGATACGCAGTATTTT.